Below are 6 T cell receptor beta chains sequenced from a single sample in a study of shared clonotypes between healthy human individuals. The method was immunoSEQ multiplex PCR; TCRdb's version includes in-frame clones alone and lacks a portion of them. In the table there are approximately 720,000 clones, roughly nine tenths of which are singletons. Terminally differentiated effector memory CD45RA+ cells were excluded from the naive CD8 cells, which were CD45RO-negative and positively selected for CCR7. Sequenced sample: naive CD8+ T cells sorted from blood. The receptor set was obtained from a man aged 30-40 years in good health.

The V call is TRBV7-9, the J call TRBJ2-1, with 7 bases fitting TRBD2. J was trimmed by 2 bases and V by 5 bases; bases with no gene match: 9. Germline CDR1 SEHNR, CDR2 FQNEAQ (reference sequence). The CDR3 length is 16 residues. The DNA for the CDR3 is TGTGCCAGCAGCGCCCCATCTAGCGGTCCCTACAATGAGCAGTTCTTC. It codes for CASSAPSSGPYNEQFF.

V and J are TRBV5-1 and TRBJ2-1; TRBD2 agrees at 7 bases. Germline loops: CDR1 SGHRS, CDR2 YFSETQ. The CDR3 consists of 12 residues. The trim removed 4 bases at V and 6 bases at J, leaving 1 base unmatched. The CDR3: CASSGGVNEQFF. The CDR3 nucleotides read TGCGCCAGCAGCGGGGGGGTCAATGAGCAGTTCTTC.

The J gene is TRBJ2-2, the V gene TRBV6-1; no definite D call. The germline CDR1 and CDR2 sequences are MNHNS and SASEGT. CDR3 length: 12 residues. V was shortened by 1 base and J by 7 bases, with 4 bases between the two germline ends. CDR3 residues: CASSEDLGELFF. For the CDR3, the DNA is TGTGCCAGCAGTGAAGACCTCGGGGAGCTGTTTTTT.

The chain recombines TRBV9 with TRBJ2-5, with 7 bases fitting TRBD1. The CDR3 runs to 17 residues. Looked up from germline, CDR1 is SGDLS and CDR2 is YYNGEE. The V segment lost 3 bases and the J segment 5 bases; nucleotides outside the gene matches: 16. DNA of the CDR3: TGTGCCAGCAGCGGTCTTTCCCAGACAGGGAAGGGGGAGACCCAGTACTTC. It translates to CASSGLSQTGKGETQYF. The full variable domain, rest sourced from reference TRBV9 and TRBJ2-5, is DSGVTQTPKHLITATGQRVTLRCSPRSGDLSVYWYQQSLDQGLQFLIQYYNGEERAKGNILERFSAQQFPDLHSELNLSSLELGDSALYFCASSGLSQTGKGETQYFGPGTRLLVL.

This clone was seen once. V and J are TRBV5-4 and TRBJ2-2; 8 bases line up with TRBD2. The CDR3 spans 15 residues. V was pared by 4 bases and J by 2 bases, with 4 bases of the junction left unmatched. The germline V gene encodes CDR1 SGHNT and CDR2 YYREEE (reference sequence). For the CDR3, the DNA is TGTGCCAGCAGCGATAGCGGGATTAACACCGGGGAGCTGTTTTTT. This encodes CASSDSGINTGELFF. Full variable domain (remainder filled in from reference TRBV5-4 and TRBJ2-2): ETGVTQSPTHLIKTRGQQVTLRCSSQSGHNTVSWYQQALGQGPQFIFQYYREEENGRGNFPPRFSGLQFPNYSSELNVNALELDDSALYLCASSDSGINTGELFFGEGSRLTVL.

The chain couples TRBV7-9 to TRBJ2-2; 8 bases map to TRBD1. Trimming at V came to 3 bases and at J to 5 bases, leaving 5 bases not matched to a gene. This CDR3 is 15 amino acids long. Germline V lookup: CDR1 SEHNR, CDR2 FQNEAQ (reference sequence). CDR3 coding DNA: TGTGCCAGCAGCTTGCGACAGGGGAGGACCGGGGAGCTGTTTTTT. Translation gives CASSLRQGRTGELFF.